These 8 T cell receptor beta chains came from one sample sequenced in a study of OX40 agonist ivuxolimab in advanced cancers. Method: immunoSEQ multiplex PCR; TCRdb's copy keeps in-frame clones and lacks some. The table has tens of thousands of clones, around 85% seen once. The input for sequencing was CD4+ or CD8+ T cells sorted from blood, taken in a trial of the OX40 agonist ivuxolimab. The receptors derive from an adult with an advanced solid tumor such as melanoma, head and neck, liver or kidney cancer.

The gene calls are TRBV6-5 and TRBJ1-6; D not resolved. The CDR3 has 14 amino acids. The germline V and J ends were trimmed by 0 bases and 10 bases, with 10 bases remaining between them. Germline-derived CDR1 and CDR2 are MNHEY and SVGAGI. The CDR3 sequence is CASSYSSSGSPLHF. The CDR3 DNA reads TGTGCCAGCAGTTACTCCTCGAGCGGCTCACCCCTCCACTTT.

This sequence joins TRBV7-2 and TRBJ1-1; D gene ambiguous. The CDR3 spans 13 residues. Germline-derived CDR1 and CDR2 are SGHTA and FQGNSA. Trimming shortened V by 3 bases and J by 3 bases, and 8 bases separated the two germline ends. The CDR3: CASSFSSYTEAFF. CDR3 nucleotides: TGTGCCAGCAGCTTCTCATCCTACACTGAAGCTTTCTTT.

This sequence joins TRBV18 and TRBJ1-5, with 8 bases matching TRBD1. Germline loops: CDR1 KGHSH, CDR2 LQKENI. The CDR3 is made up of 16 amino acids. Trimming at V came to 5 bases and at J to 0 bases, leaving 6 bases not matched to a gene. The CDR3 loop is CASSFQGAGSNQPQHF. The CDR3 nucleotides are TGTGCCAGCTCATTTCAGGGGGCCGGTAGCAATCAGCCCCAGCATTTT. Drawing the rest from reference TRBV18 and TRBJ1-5, the complete variable domain is NAGVMQNPRHLVRRRGQEARLRCSPMKGHSHVYWYRQLPEEGLKFMVYLQKENIIDESGMPKERFSAEFPKEGPSILRIQQVVRGDSAAYFCASSFQGAGSNQPQHFGDGTRLSIL.

V usage is TRBV5-1 and J usage is TRBJ1-4; D call uncertain. Germline loops: CDR1 SGHRS, CDR2 YFSETQ. The V gene lost 7 bases and the J gene lost 0 bases, with 7 bases spanning the gap. This CDR3 has 13 amino acids. The CDR3 sequence: CASSYTTNEKLFF. CDR3 bases: TGCGCCAGCTCATATACAACTAATGAAAAACTGTTTTTT.

V and J are TRBV27 and TRBJ1-4; 7 bases match TRBD1. This CDR3 spans 15 amino acids. Germline V gives CDR1 MNHEY, CDR2 SMNVEV (reference sequence). V gave up 6 bases and J gave up 2 bases; unmatched junction bases: 6. The CDR3 sequence is CASSAGGGTNEKLFF. The CDR3, as DNA: TGTGCCAGCAGCGCAGGAGGGGGCACTAATGAAAAACTGTTTTTT.

V and J are TRBV5-1 and TRBJ2-7; perhaps TRBD2 as D (5 bases). This CDR3 region has 18 residues. With 1 base removed from V and 2 bases from J, the gap between germline ends came to 22 bases. The germline gives CDR1 SGHRS, CDR2 YFSETQ. In nucleotides, the CDR3 is TGCGCCAGCAGCTTGTATCCGGGTAGGGAATTCGGGGCCTACGAGCAGTACTTC. Amino acid sequence: CASSLYPGREFGAYEQYF. Full variable domain (remainder filled in from reference TRBV5-1 and TRBJ2-7): KAGVTQTPRYLIKTRGQQVTLSCSPISGHRSVSWYQQTPGQGLQFLFEYFSETQRNKGNFPGRFSGRQFSNSRSEMNVSTLELGDSALYLCASSLYPGREFGAYEQYFGPGTRLTVT.

The chain recombines TRBV2 with TRBJ2-7; D not resolved. V gave up 2 bases and J gave up 2 bases, with 16 bases separating them. Germline V gene lookup returns CDR1 SNHLY and CDR2 FYNNEI. The CDR3 is made up of 16 amino acids. CDR3 coding DNA: TGTGCCAGCAGTGAACGTTTTGAGAGATTCCCCTACGAGCAGTACTTC. Amino acids: CASSERFERFPYEQYF.

This chain joins TRBV2 and TRBJ2-1; D remains ambiguous. This CDR3 comprises 14 residues. Germline V lookup: CDR1 SNHLY, CDR2 FYNNEI. With 6 bases removed from V and 0 bases from J, the gap between germline ends came to 9 bases. The CDR3 spells CASRGTSSYNEQFF. The CDR3, as DNA: TGTGCCAGCAGGGGCACGAGCTCCTACAATGAGCAGTTCTTC.